This paragraph covers one TCR beta chain sequence. Its antigen is as yet unknown. This sample was included in a study of cytomegalovirus exposure and HLA in healthy donors. Germline V gene sequence: CDR1 SQVTM, CDR2 ANQGSEA. The CDR3 length is 13 residues. Trimming cost V 8 bases and J 0 bases, with 12 bases left between them. The PCR was carried out with 60 Vbeta primers and 13 Jbeta primers. Data came from immunoSEQ multiplex PCR; TCRdb stores just in-frame clones and leaves some out. The data contain roughly 200,000 clones, about 12% of them seen just once; the ten biggest clones take up 7.8%. Every donor was a healthy person donating bone marrow. Overall study results and limits: Prior analysis indicated that the majority of TCR beta V segments exhibited productivity approximately 90% or approximately 30% of the time. Across all donors, roughly uniform sequencing depth was an assumption of the presence/absence analyses.

This TCR derives from a man aged 45-65 years in good health and CMV-seropositive. Input material: PBMCs. V gene TRBV29-1 combines with J gene TRBJ2-3; a weak D match, TRBD1 (6 bases). The CDR3 DNA reads as TGCAGCCACGGGACATACAGCACAGATACGCAGTATTTT. It yields the protein CSHGTYSTDTQYF.